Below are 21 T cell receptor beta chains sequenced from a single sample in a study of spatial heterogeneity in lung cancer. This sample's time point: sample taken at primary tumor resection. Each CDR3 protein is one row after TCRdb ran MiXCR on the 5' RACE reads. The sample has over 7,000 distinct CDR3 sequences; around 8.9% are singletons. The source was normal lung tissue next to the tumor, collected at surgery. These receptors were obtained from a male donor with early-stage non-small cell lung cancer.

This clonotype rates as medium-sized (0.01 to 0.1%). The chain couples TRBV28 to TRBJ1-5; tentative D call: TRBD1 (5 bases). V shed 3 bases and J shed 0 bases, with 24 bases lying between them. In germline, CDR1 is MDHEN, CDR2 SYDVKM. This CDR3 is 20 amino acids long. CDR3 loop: CASSFNTWTRRDHSNQPQHF. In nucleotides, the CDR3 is TGTGCCAGCAGTTTCAACACCTGGACACGGAGGGATCATAGCAATCAGCCCCAGCATTTT.

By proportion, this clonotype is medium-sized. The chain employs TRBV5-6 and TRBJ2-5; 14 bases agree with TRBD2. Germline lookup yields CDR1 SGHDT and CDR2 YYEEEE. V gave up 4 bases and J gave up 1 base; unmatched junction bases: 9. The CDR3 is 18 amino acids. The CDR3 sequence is CASSPTGTSGGLQETQYF. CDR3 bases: TGTGCCAGCAGCCCCACCGGGACTAGCGGGGGACTCCAAGAGACCCAGTACTTC.

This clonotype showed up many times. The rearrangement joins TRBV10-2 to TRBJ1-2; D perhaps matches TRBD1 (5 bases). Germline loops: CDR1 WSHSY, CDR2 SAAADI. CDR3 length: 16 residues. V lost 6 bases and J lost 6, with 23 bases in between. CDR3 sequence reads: CASRDSGAGRPHGYTF. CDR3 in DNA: TGCGCCAGCAGAGACTCCGGGGCAGGACGGCCCCATGGCTACACCTTC.

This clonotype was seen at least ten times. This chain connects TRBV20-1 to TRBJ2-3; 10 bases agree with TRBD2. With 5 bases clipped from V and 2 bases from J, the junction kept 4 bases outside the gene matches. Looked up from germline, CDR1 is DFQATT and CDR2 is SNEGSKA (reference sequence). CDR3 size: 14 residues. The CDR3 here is CSALAGGSTDTQYF. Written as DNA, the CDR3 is TGCAGTGCTTTAGCGGGAGGCTCCACAGATACGCAGTATTTT.

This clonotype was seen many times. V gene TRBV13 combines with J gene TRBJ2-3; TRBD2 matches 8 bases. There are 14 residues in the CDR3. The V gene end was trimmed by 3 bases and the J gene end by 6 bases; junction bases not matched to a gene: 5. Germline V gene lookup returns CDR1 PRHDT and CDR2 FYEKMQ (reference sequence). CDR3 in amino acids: CASSFSGNWDTQYF. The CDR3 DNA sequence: TGTGCCAGCAGCTTTAGCGGGAACTGGGATACGCAGTATTTT.

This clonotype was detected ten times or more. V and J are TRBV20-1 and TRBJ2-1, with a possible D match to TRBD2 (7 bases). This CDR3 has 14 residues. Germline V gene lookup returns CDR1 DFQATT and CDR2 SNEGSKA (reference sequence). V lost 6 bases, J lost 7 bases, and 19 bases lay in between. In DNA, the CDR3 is TGCAGTGCCGAAATGGGAGGGGGAAGGAATGAGCAGTTCTTC. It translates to CSAEMGGGRNEQFF.

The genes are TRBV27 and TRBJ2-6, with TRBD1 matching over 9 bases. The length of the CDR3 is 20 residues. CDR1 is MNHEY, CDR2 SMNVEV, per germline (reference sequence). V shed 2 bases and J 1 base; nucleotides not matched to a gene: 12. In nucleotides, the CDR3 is TGTGCCAGCAGTTTAAGGGCCCCCGGGACAGGGTGGTCTGGGGCCAACGTCCTGACTTTC. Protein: CASSLRAPGTGWSGANVLTF.

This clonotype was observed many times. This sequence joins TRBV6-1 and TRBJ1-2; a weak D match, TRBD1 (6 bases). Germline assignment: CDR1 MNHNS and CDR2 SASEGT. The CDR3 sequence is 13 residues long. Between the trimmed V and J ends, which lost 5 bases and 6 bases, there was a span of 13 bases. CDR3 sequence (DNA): TGTGCCAGCAGTTCACAGGGAGGGGATGGCTACACCTTC. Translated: CASSSQGGDGYTF.

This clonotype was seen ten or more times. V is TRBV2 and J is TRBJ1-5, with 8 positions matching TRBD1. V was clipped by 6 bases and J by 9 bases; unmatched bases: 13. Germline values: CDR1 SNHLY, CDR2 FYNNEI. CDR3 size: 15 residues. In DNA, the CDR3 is TGTGCCAGCAGCGGTGACAGGGGCGGTAGGGGGCCCCAGCATTTT. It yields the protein CASSGDRGGRGPQHF.

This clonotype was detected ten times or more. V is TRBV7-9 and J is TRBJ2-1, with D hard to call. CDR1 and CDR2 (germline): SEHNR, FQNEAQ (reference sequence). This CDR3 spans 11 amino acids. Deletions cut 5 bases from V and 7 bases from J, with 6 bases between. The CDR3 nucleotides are TGTGCCAGCAGCCCCGAGAATGAGCAGTTCTTC. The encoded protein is CASSPENEQFF. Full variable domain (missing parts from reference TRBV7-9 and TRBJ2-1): DTGVSQNPRHKITKRGQNVTFRCDPISEHNRLYWYRQTLGQGPEFLTYFQNEAQLEKSRLLSDRFSAERPKGSFSTLEIQRTEQGDSAMYLCASSPENEQFFGPGTRLTVL.

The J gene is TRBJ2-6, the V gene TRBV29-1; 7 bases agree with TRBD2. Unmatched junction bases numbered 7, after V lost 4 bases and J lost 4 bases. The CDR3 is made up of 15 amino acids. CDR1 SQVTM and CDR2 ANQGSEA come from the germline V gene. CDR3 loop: CSVGERGDGANVLTF. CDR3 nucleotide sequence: TGCAGCGTTGGAGAACGGGGGGACGGGGCCAACGTCCTGACTTTC.

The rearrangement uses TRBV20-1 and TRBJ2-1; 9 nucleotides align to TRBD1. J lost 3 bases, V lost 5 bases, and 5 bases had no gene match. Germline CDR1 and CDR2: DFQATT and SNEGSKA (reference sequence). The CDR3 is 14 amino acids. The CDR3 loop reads CSAAGQGHYNEQFF. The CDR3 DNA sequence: TGCAGTGCTGCGGGACAGGGTCACTACAATGAGCAGTTCTTC.

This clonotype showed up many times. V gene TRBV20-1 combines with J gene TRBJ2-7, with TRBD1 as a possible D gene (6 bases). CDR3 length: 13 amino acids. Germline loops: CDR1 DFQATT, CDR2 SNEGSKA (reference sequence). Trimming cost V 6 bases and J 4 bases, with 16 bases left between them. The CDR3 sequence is CSARDIKRYEQYF. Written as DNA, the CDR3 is TGCAGTGCCCGGGACATAAAGAGGTACGAGCAGTACTTC.

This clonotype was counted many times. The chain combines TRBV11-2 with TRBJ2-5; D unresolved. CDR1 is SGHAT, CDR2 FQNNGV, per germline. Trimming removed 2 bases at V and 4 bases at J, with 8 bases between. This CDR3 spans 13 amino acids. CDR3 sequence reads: CASSLSVRETQYF. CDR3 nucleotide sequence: TGTGCCAGCAGCTTATCAGTCCGAGAGACCCAGTACTTC.

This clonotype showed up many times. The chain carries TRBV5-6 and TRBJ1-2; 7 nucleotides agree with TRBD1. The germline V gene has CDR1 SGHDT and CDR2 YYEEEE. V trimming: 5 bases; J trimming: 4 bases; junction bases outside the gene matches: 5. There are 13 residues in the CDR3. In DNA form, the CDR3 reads TGTGCCAGCAGGCCGACAGGGTTCTATGGCTACACCTTC. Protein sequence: CASRPTGFYGYTF.

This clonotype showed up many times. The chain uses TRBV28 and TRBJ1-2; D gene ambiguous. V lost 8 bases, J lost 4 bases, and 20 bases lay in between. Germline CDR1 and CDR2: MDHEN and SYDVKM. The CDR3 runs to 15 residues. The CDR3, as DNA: TGTGCCAGCTCTCCCCCTCCGACAAGGCCCTATGGCTACACCTTC. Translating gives CASSPPPTRPYGYTF.

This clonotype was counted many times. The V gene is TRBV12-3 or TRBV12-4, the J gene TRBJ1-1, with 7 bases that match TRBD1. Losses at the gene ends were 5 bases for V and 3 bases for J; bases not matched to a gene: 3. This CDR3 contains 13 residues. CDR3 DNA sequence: TGTGCCAGCAGTGTCCAGGGGGACACTGAAGCTTTCTTT. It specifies CASSVQGDTEAFF.

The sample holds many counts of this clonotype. The chain's CDR3 is CSVEGLGDQETQYF. CDR3 nucleotides: TGCAGCGTTGAGGGTCTGGGGGACCAAGAGACCCAGTACTTC. V is TRBV29-1 and J is TRBJ2-5; D assignment may be TRBD1 or TRBD2 (5 bases each). Germline V gives CDR1 SQVTM, CDR2 ANQGSEA. CDR3 length equals 14 residues. Trimming cost V 3 bases and J 0 bases, with 11 bases left between them.

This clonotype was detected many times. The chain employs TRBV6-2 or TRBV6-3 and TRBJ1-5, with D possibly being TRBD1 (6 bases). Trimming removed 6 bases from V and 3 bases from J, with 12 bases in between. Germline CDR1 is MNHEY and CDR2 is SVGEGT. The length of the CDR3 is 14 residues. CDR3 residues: CASRPGVYNQPQHF. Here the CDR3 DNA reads TGTGCCAGCAGGCCAGGGGTATACAATCAGCCCCAGCATTTT.

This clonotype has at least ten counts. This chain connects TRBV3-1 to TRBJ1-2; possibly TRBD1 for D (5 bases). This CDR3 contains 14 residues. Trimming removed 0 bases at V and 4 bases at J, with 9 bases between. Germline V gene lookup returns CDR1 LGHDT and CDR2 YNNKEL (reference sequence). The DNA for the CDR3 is TGTGCCAGCAGCCAAGATAGACAGTTCTATGGCTACACCTTC. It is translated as CASSQDRQFYGYTF.

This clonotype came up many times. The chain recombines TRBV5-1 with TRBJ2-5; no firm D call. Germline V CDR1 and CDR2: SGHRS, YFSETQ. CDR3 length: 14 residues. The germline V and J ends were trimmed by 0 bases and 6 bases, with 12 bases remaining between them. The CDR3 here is CASSLEVGKKTQYF. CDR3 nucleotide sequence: TGCGCCAGCAGCTTGGAAGTAGGAAAGAAGACCCAGTACTTC. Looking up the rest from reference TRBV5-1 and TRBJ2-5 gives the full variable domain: KAGVTQTPRYLIKTRGQQVTLSCSPISGHRSVSWYQQTPGQGLQFLFEYFSETQRNKGNFPGRFSGRQFSNSRSEMNVSTLELGDSALYLCASSLEVGKKTQYFGPGTRLLVL.